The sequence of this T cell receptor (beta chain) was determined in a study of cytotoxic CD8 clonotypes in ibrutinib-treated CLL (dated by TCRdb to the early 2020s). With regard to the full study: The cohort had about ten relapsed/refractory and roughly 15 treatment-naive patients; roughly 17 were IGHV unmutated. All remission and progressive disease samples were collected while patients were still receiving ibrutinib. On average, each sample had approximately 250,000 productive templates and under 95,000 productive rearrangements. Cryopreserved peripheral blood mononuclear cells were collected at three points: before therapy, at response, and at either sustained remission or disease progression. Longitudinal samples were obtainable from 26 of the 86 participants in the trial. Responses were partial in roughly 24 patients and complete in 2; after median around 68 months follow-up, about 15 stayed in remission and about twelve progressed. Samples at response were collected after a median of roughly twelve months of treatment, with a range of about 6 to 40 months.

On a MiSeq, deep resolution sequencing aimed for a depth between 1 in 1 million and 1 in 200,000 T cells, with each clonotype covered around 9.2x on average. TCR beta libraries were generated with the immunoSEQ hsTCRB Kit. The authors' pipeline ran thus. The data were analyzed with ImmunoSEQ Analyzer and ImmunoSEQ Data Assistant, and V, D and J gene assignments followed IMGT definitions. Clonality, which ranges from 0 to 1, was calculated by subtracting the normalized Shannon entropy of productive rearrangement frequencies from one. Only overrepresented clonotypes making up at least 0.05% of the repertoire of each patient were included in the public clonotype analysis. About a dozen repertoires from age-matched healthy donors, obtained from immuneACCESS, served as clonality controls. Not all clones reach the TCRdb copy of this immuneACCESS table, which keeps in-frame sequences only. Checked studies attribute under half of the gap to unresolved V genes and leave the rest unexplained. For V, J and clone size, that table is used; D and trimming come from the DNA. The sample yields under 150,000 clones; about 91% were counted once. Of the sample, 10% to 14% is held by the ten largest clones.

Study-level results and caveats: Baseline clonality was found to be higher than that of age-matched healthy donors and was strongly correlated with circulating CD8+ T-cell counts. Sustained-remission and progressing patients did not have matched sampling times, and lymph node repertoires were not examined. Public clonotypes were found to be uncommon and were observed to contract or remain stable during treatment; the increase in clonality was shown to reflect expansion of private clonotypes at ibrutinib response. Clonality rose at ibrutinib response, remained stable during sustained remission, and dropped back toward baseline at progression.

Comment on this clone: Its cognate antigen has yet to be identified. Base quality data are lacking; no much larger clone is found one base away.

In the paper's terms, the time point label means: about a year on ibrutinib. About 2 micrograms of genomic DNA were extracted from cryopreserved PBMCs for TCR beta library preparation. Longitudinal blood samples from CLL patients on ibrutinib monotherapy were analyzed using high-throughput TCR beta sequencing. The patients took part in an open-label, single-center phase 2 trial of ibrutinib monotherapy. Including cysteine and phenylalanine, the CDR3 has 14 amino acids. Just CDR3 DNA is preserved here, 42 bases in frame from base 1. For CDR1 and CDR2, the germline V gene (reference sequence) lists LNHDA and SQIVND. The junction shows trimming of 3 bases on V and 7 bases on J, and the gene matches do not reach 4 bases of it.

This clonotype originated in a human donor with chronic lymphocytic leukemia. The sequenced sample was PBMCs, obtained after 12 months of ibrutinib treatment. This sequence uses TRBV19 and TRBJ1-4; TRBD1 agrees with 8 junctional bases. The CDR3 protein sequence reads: CASSMDRASEKLFF. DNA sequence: TGTGCCAGTAGTATGGACAGGGCGAGTGAAAAACTGTTTTTT.